This T cell receptor (beta chain) emerged from a study of Ad26.COV2.S vaccination and SARS-CoV-2 variants. General study findings and limits: An underestimation of total T cell responses may have resulted from the TCR breadth and depth analyses. Across vaccine and placebo recipients, the breadth of non-spike TCRs was similar.

Turning to this clone: Its antigen is unidentified.

The CDR3 has 15 amino acids. Looked up from germline, CDR1 is MNHNY and CDR2 is SVGAGI (reference sequence). V was clipped by 0 bases and J by 8 bases, with 13 bases between them. The repertoire was sequenced with immunoSEQ multiplex PCR; TCRdb's copy has only in-frame clones and lacks some. Among fewer than 100,000 clones listed, more than 70% were seen once. This sample comprised peripheral blood, obtained after recovery from COVID-19. This chain connects TRBV6-6 to TRBJ1-4; D is undetermined. The sequence came from a human donor who had recovered from COVID-19. CDR3 coding DNA: TGTGCCAGCAGTTACTCGATCATAGGTGGGGAAAAACTGTTTTTT. Translation gives CASSYSIIGGEKLFF.